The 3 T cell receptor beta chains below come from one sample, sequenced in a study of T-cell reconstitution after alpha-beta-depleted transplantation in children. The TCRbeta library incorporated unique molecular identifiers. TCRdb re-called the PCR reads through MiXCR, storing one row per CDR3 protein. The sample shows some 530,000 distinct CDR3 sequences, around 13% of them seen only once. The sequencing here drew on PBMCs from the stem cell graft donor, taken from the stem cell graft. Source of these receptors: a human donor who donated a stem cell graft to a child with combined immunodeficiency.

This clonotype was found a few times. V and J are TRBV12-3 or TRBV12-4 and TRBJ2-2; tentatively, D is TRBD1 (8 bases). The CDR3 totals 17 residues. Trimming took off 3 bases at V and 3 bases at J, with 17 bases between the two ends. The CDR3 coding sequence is TGTGCCAGCAGTTTTCTATACAGGGGGAGGGACACCGGGGAGCTGTTTTTT. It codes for CASSFLYRGRDTGELFF.

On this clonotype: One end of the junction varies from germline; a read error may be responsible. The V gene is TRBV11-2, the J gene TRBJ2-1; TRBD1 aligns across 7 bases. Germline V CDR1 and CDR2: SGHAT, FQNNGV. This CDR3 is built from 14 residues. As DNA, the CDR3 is TGTGGCAGCAGCTTCACGACAGGGAACAATGAGCAGTTCTTC. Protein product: CGSSFTTGNNEQFF. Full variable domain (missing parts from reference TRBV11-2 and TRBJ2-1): EAGVAQSPRYKIIEKRQSVAFWCNPISGHATLYWYQQILGQGPKLLIQFQNNGVVDDSQLPKDRFSAERLKGVDSTLKIQPAKLEDSAVYLCGSSFTTGNNEQFFGPGTRLTVL.

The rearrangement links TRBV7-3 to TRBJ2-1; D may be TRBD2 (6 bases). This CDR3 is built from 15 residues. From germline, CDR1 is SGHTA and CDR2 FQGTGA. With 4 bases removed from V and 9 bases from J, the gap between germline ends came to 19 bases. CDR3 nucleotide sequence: TGTGCCAGCAGCTCGGGGGACCTCCGTAATGGTGAGCAGTTCTTC. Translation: CASSSGDLRNGEQFF. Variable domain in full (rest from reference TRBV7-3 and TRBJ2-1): GAGVSQTPSNKVTEKGKYVELRCDPISGHTALYWYRQSLGQGPEFLIYFQGTGAADDSGLPNDRFFAVRPEGSVSTLKIQRTERGDSAVYLCASSSGDLRNGEQFFGPGTRLTVL.